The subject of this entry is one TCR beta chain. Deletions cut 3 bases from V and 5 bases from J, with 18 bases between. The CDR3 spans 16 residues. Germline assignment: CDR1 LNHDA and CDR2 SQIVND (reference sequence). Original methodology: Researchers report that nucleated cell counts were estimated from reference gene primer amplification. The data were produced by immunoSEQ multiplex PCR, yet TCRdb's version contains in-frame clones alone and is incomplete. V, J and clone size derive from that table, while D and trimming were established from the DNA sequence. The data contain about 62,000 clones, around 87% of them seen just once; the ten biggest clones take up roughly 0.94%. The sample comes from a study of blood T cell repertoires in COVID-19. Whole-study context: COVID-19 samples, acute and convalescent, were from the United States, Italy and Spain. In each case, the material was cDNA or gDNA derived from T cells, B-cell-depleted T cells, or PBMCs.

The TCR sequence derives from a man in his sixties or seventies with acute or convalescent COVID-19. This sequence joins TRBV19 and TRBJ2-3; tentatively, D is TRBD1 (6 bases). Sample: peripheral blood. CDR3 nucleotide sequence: TGTGCCAGTAGTATGCCCGCAGGGGTAAAGCGAGATACGCAGTATTTT. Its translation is CASSMPAGVKRDTQYF.